Each of the 11 T cell receptor beta chains below was sequenced from the same sample in a study of blood T cell repertoires in COVID-19. Sequenced by immunoSEQ multiplex PCR; TCRdb stores in-frame clones only, minus some. The sample includes 98,000 or so clones, about four fifths of them seen just once. The source material was peripheral blood. The source of these receptors is a woman in her 70s with acute or convalescent COVID-19.

This chain connects TRBV28 to TRBJ2-5, with 8 bases lining up with TRBD1. With 4 bases clipped from V and 5 bases from J, the junction kept 9 bases outside the gene matches. Germline values: CDR1 MDHEN, CDR2 SYDVKM. This CDR3 has 15 residues. This chain's CDR3 is CASSSRDRLWETQYF. The CDR3 DNA reads TGTGCCAGCAGTTCACGGGACAGGCTCTGGGAGACCCAGTACTTC.

The genes are TRBV9 and TRBJ2-7; tentative D call: TRBD2 (6 bases). V dropped 0 bases and J dropped 0 bases, with 10 bases sitting between them. Per germline, CDR1 SGDLS and CDR2 YYNGEE. The CDR3 spans 15 residues. CDR3 in amino acids: CASSVGTGVSYEQYF. CDR3 DNA sequence: TGTGCCAGCAGCGTAGGTACGGGAGTCTCCTACGAGCAGTACTTC.

The CDR3: CATSGNPGQGASGYTF. The CDR3 DNA reads TGTGCCACCAGTGGAAACCCGGGACAGGGGGCTAGCGGCTACACCTTC. The genes are TRBV24-1 and TRBJ1-2; 12 bases match TRBD1. With V trimmed by 5 bases and J by 8 bases, 11 bases remained unmatched. Germline CDR1 and CDR2: KGHDR and SFDVKD. This CDR3 is built from 16 residues.

This rearrangement joins TRBV2 to TRBJ2-7; D gene ambiguous. With 6 bases removed from V and 7 bases from J, the gap between germline ends came to 19 bases. CDR1 and CDR2 from the germline V gene are SNHLY and FYNNEI. This CDR3 has 14 amino acids. In DNA form, the CDR3 reads TGTGCCAGCAGGTTAGAAGTTCGCGGAACTGAGCAGTACTTC. Translated: CASRLEVRGTEQYF.

The rearrangement joins TRBV5-4 to TRBJ2-2; 15 bases are shared with TRBD2. Germline V lookup: CDR1 SGHNT, CDR2 YYREEE (reference sequence). V lost 4 bases, J lost 8 bases, and 6 bases stayed unmatched. The CDR3 contains 16 residues. The CDR3 spells CASSRGTSGRTGELFF. The CDR3 DNA reads TGTGCCAGCAGCCGAGGGACTAGCGGGAGGACGGGGGAGCTGTTTTTT. The variable domain in full, completed from reference TRBV5-4 and TRBJ2-2, reads ETGVTQSPTHLIKTRGQQVTLRCSSQSGHNTVSWYQQALGQGPQFIFQYYREEENGRGNFPPRFSGLQFPNYSSELNVNALELDDSALYLCASSRGTSGRTGELFFGEGSRLTVL.

The chain employs TRBV6-5 and TRBJ1-4, with unresolved D. The CDR3 spans 15 residues. The germline V and J ends were trimmed by 5 bases and 7 bases, with 17 bases remaining between them. Germline V gene data show CDR1 as MNHEY and CDR2 as SVGAGI. The CDR3 here is CASSPRPGRFEKLFF. CDR3 in DNA: TGTGCCAGCAGTCCTAGACCCGGGAGGTTTGAAAAACTGTTTTTT.

This chain connects TRBV6-4 to TRBJ1-2, with TRBD1 matching over 9 bases. V lost 5 bases and J lost 7; bases outside the gene matches: 5. The germline V gene has CDR1 MRHNA and CDR2 SNTAGT. This CDR3 is 13 amino acids long. CDR3 sequence: CASSRTGDGGYTF. CDR3 DNA sequence: TGTGCCAGCAGTCGGACAGGGGACGGTGGCTACACCTTC.

The chain joins TRBV10-3 to TRBJ1-1, with a weak D call TRBD1 (5 bases). The CDR3 length is 13 residues. Germline values: CDR1 ENHRY, CDR2 SYGVKD. Trimming removed 6 bases from V and 1 base from J, with 9 bases in between. DNA for the CDR3: TGTGCCATCAGAGAAGGGGAGAACACTGAAGCTTTCTTT. Protein: CAIREGENTEAFF.

The rearrangement links TRBV10-3 to TRBJ2-2; the match to TRBD1 covers 7 bases. With V trimmed by 0 bases and J by 0 bases, 13 bases remained unmatched. CDR3 length equals 20 residues. The germline CDR1 and CDR2 sequences are ENHRY and SYGVKD. CDR3 in DNA: TGTGCCATCAGTGAGTCGAAAAGACAGGGCCAGATCGCGAACACCGGGGAGCTGTTTTTT. This gives the protein CAISESKRQGQIANTGELFF.

This clone was seen a few times. The V and J genes are TRBV19 and TRBJ1-2; D remains ambiguous. Germline V CDR1 and CDR2: LNHDA, SQIVND (reference sequence). The CDR3 extends over 15 amino acids. V lost 1 base, J lost 3 bases, and 12 bases lay in between. The CDR3 region is CASSIATGSDYGYTF. CDR3 sequence (DNA): TGTGCCAGTAGTATAGCGACGGGGAGCGACTATGGCTACACCTTC.

The chain joins TRBV7-3 to TRBJ1-1; 9 bases align to TRBD1. V was clipped by 4 bases and J by 8 bases; unmatched bases: 5. The CDR3 has 13 residues. Germline V CDR1 and CDR2: SGHTA, FQGTGA. In DNA, the CDR3 is TGTGCCAGCAGCTCAACAGGGGGCGCGGAAGCTTTCTTT. Translation: CASSSTGGAEAFF.